The clone carrying this TCR beta chain was detected only a few times. This sample stems from a study of blood T cell repertoires in COVID-19. Overall study: COVID-19 samples from acute and convalescent phases originated in the United States, Italy and Spain. The analysed material was cDNA or gDNA that came from T cells, B-cell-depleted T cells, or PBMCs.

From germline, CDR1 is MRHNA and CDR2 SNTAGT. CDR3 size: 16 residues. V gave up 4 bases and J gave up 10 bases; unmatched junction bases: 15. Produced via immunoSEQ multiplex PCR; TCRdb's table is partial and in-frame only. The table has over 65,000 clones, 70% to 90% seen once; the top ten hold approximately 4.3%. The receptor comes from a man aged 45-60 years with active COVID-19. The genes are TRBV6-4 and TRBJ2-1; 8 bases map to TRBD1. Sequenced: peripheral blood. As DNA, the CDR3 is TGTGCCAGCAGTGCTTCCTTCGGACAGGGTCAAGGGGAGCAGTTCTTC. Translation: CASSASFGQGQGEQFF.